What follows are 29 T cell receptor beta chains derived from one specimen sequenced in a study of cytomegalovirus exposure and HLA in healthy donors. Primers for the PCR totalled 60 Vbeta and 13 Jbeta. Here immunoSEQ multiplex PCR was the method, and the copy in TCRdb shows in-frame clones only, minus some. The sample has over 100,000 clones, around nine tenths seen once. Material: PBMCs. The origin of the receptors is a woman aged 25 to 39 in good health and CMV-seronegative.

The rearrangement uses TRBV28 and TRBJ1-1, with D unresolved. CDR3 length: 14 residues. Germline CDR1 is MDHEN and CDR2 is SYDVKM. The germline V and J ends were trimmed by 2 bases and 2 bases, with 9 bases remaining between them. The CDR3 is CASSLVAINTEAFF. The CDR3 DNA reads TGTGCCAGCAGTTTAGTAGCAATAAACACTGAAGCTTTCTTT.

This sequence joins TRBV28 and TRBJ2-7; possibly TRBD1 for D (6 bases). The V end was cut by 1 base, the J end by 6 bases, with 13 bases between. This CDR3 has 14 amino acids. The germline V gene has CDR1 MDHEN and CDR2 SYDVKM. CDR3 in DNA: TGTGCCAGCAGTTTATTGCTACAGGGACGCGAGCAGTACTTC. This translates into CASSLLLQGREQYF.

J is TRBJ2-5 and V is TRBV27, with 7 nucleotides matching TRBD1. Germline V gives CDR1 MNHEY, CDR2 SMNVEV (reference sequence). V shed 5 bases, J shed 0 bases, and the junction held 9 bases outside the gene matches. The CDR3 loop spans 16 amino acids. CDR3 protein: CASSTLGTVHQETQYF. For the CDR3, the DNA is TGTGCCAGCAGTACTCTGGGGACAGTTCACCAAGAGACCCAGTACTTC.

This CDR3 reads CASSFSPGVDEQFF. DNA of the CDR3: TGTGCCAGCAGTTTCTCCCCGGGTGTGGATGAGCAGTTCTTC. The chain employs TRBV28 and TRBJ2-1; D call uncertain. This CDR3 spans 14 amino acids. CDR1 MDHEN and CDR2 SYDVKM come from the germline V gene. V lost 3 bases to trimming and J lost 8 bases, with 14 bases between them.

The chain carries TRBV18 and TRBJ1-2; D not certain. Germline CDR1 KGHSH, CDR2 LQKENI. Trimming took 5 bases from V and 2 from J, leaving 15 bases between them. The CDR3 extends over 15 amino acids. The CDR3 spells CASSSWEMKNYGYTF. CDR3 coding DNA: TGTGCCAGCTCAAGCTGGGAGATGAAAAACTATGGCTACACCTTC.

This chain joins TRBV28 and TRBJ2-7; D is unresolved. This CDR3 has 11 residues. V was clipped by 5 bases and J by 3 bases, with 5 bases between them. Germline assignment: CDR1 MDHEN and CDR2 SYDVKM. DNA for the CDR3: TGTGCCAGCAGTCCACACTACGAGCAGTACTTC. Protein: CASSPHYEQYF. Full variable domain (remainder filled in from reference TRBV28 and TRBJ2-7): DVKVTQSSRYLVKRTGEKVFLECVQDMDHENMFWYRQDPGLGLRLIYFSYDVKMKEKGDIPEGYSVSREKKERFSLILESASTNQTSMYLCASSPHYEQYFGPGTRLTVT.

The chain links TRBV20-1 to TRBJ2-1, with D unclear. Germline V gene data show CDR1 as DFQATT and CDR2 as SNEGSKA (reference sequence). Deletions cut 8 bases from V and 2 bases from J, with 4 bases between. The CDR3 is 10 residues long. As DNA, the CDR3 is TGCAGTTTCACCTACAATGAGCAGTTCTTC. Its translation is CSFTYNEQFF.

The chain carries TRBV19 and TRBJ2-7, with 8 bases lining up with TRBD2. Germline V gene lookup returns CDR1 LNHDA and CDR2 SQIVND (reference sequence). J was trimmed by 6 bases and V by 6 bases; bases with no gene match: 16. The CDR3 runs to 16 residues. In nucleotides, the CDR3 is TGTGCCAGTAGATCCCGGGTGGCGGGAGGTAACTCCGAGCAGTACTTC. Encoded protein: CASRSRVAGGNSEQYF.

The rearrangement links TRBV2 to TRBJ1-1; no definite D call. CDR1 is SNHLY and CDR2 is FYNNEI in the germline V gene. The CDR3 consists of 12 residues. Deletions cut 6 bases from V and 3 bases from J, with 8 bases between. The CDR3 DNA reads TGTGCCAGCAGGCGGGATGACACTGAAGCTTTCTTT. Its translation is CASRRDDTEAFF. Based on the CDR3 plus reference TRBV2 and TRBJ1-1, the full variable domain is EPEVTQTPSHQVTQMGQEVILRCVPISNHLYFYWYRQILGQKVEFLVSFYNNEISEKSEIFDDQFSVERPDGSNFTLKIRSTKLEDSAMYFCASRRDDTEAFFGQGTRLTVV.

The CDR3 nucleotides read TGTGCCAGCAGTCTAGGGACAGGGGGCAATGGCTACACCTTC. Its protein is CASSLGTGGNGYTF. The V gene is TRBV28, the J gene TRBJ1-2; 12 bases fit TRBD1. The V and J ends lost 5 bases and 6 bases, in that order; junction bases with no gene match: 4. The CDR3 totals 14 residues. Germline CDR1 MDHEN, CDR2 SYDVKM.

This clone was found a few times. The J gene is TRBJ1-6, the V gene TRBV6-5; the match to TRBD1 covers 9 bases. CDR3 size: 15 residues. Per the germline V gene, CDR1 is MNHEY and CDR2 is SVGAGI. J lost 9 bases, V lost 0 bases, and 3 bases had no gene match. CDR3 sequence reads: CASSYSGDRASPLHF. The CDR3 bases are TGTGCCAGCAGTTACTCTGGGGACAGGGCTTCACCCCTCCACTTT.

The rearrangement joins TRBV25-1 to TRBJ2-3; 7 bases line up with TRBD1. CDR3 length: 15 residues. Germline CDR1 reads MGHDK; CDR2 reads SYGVNS. The junction had 10 bases not matched to a gene; V was cut back by 6 bases and J by 4 bases. The CDR3 loop is CASRSGRQGSDTQYF. The CDR3 nucleotides read TGTGCCAGCAGATCTGGGAGACAGGGCTCAGATACGCAGTATTTT.

J is TRBJ1-2 and V is TRBV28; the match to TRBD1 covers 7 bases. Germline CDR1 is MDHEN and CDR2 is SYDVKM. V was pared by 5 bases and J by 4 bases, with 13 bases of the junction left unmatched. The CDR3 contains 16 residues. The CDR3 loop reads CASSAPGDSLVYGYTF. CDR3 DNA: TGTGCCAGCAGTGCCCCCGGGGACAGCCTGGTCTATGGCTACACCTTC.

J is TRBJ2-1 and V is TRBV4-2, with TRBD2 matching 13 bases. V was pared by 4 bases and J by 6 bases, with 9 bases of the junction left unmatched. Germline V CDR1 and CDR2: LGHNA, YNFKEQ. This CDR3 contains 17 residues. The CDR3 sequence is CASSPRTSGRAVNEQFF. The CDR3 bases are TGTGCCAGCAGCCCTAGAACTAGCGGGAGGGCAGTCAATGAGCAGTTCTTC.

The chain uses TRBV19 and TRBJ2-3; D call uncertain. Germline-derived CDR1 and CDR2 are LNHDA and SQIVND (reference sequence). V shed 6 bases and J shed 2 bases, with 3 bases lying between them. The CDR3 consists of 11 residues. CDR3 amino acids: CASSHTDTQYF. The CDR3 region has the DNA TGTGCCAGTAGCCACACAGATACGCAGTATTTT.

The chain joins TRBV28 to TRBJ2-2; 8 bases align to TRBD1. Germline V CDR1 and CDR2: MDHEN, SYDVKM. The CDR3 is made up of 15 amino acids. V was clipped by 6 bases and J by 10 bases; unmatched bases: 13. The CDR3 loop reads CASSPRQGRRVELFF. The CDR3 DNA reads as TGTGCCAGCAGCCCACGACAGGGGAGGCGTGTGGAGCTGTTTTTT.

The V call is TRBV27, the J call TRBJ2-7; 7 bases match TRBD1. Germline V gene sequence: CDR1 MNHEY, CDR2 SMNVEV (reference sequence). The CDR3 totals 19 residues. V shed 0 bases, J shed 2 bases, and the junction held 16 bases outside the gene matches. The CDR3 sequence is CASSLSPHPAGGWTYEQYF. CDR3 sequence (DNA): TGTGCCAGCAGTTTATCGCCCCACCCTGCAGGGGGATGGACCTACGAGCAGTACTTC.

The rearrangement uses TRBV9 and TRBJ2-1; TRBD2 aligns across 8 bases. The germline CDR1 and CDR2 sequences are SGDLS and YYNGEE. The CDR3 is 15 amino acids. V lost 0 bases, J lost 4 bases, and 3 bases stayed unmatched. The CDR3 coding sequence is TGTGCCAGCAGCGTAGTTAGCGGGACGTACAATGAGCAGTTCTTC. Protein sequence: CASSVVSGTYNEQFF.

The chain combines TRBV7-9 with TRBJ2-1, with 7 bases lining up with TRBD2. The CDR3 consists of 17 residues. V lost 3 bases, J lost 0 bases, and 8 bases stayed unmatched. CDR1 is SEHNR and CDR2 is FQNEAQ in the germline V gene (reference sequence). CDR3 sequence reads: CASSFPFGGSSYNEQFF. The CDR3 DNA sequence: TGTGCCAGCAGCTTCCCGTTTGGCGGGAGCTCCTACAATGAGCAGTTCTTC.

DNA for the CDR3: TGTGCCAGTACCAAAAGGTTAGGGGGGCTAGCGGGGGGCAGGAGCACAGATACGCAGTATTTT. As protein: CASTKRLGGLAGGRSTDTQYF. The chain carries TRBV19 and TRBJ2-3, with TRBD2 matching over 11 bases. Trimming took 7 bases from V and 0 from J; bases not matched to a gene: 21. The germline V gene has CDR1 LNHDA and CDR2 SQIVND (reference sequence). This CDR3 has 21 amino acids.

The chain employs TRBV9 and TRBJ1-3; TRBD1 matches 8 bases. Germline trimming cut 3 bases from V and 4 bases from J; bases unmatched to any gene: 3. The CDR3 totals 14 residues. CDR1 is SGDLS, CDR2 YYNGEE, per germline. CDR3 sequence: CASSGDRPGNTIYF. As DNA, the CDR3 is TGTGCCAGCAGCGGGGACAGGCCCGGAAACACCATATATTTT.

The chain links TRBV5-4 to TRBJ2-1; maybe TRBD2 (7 bases). CDR3 length equals 15 residues. Germline CDR1 is SGHNT and CDR2 is YYREEE (reference sequence). The V end lost 4 bases, the J end lost 4 bases, and 15 bases lay between the germline ends. This CDR3 reads CASSPRGGEYNEQFF. CDR3 in DNA: TGTGCCAGCAGCCCGAGGGGGGGGGAGTACAATGAGCAGTTCTTC.

This clone came up a few times. The V and J genes are TRBV4-1 and TRBJ2-2; D is undetermined. CDR3 length: 14 amino acids. Germline CDR1 reads MGHRA; CDR2 reads YSYEKL. V gave up 1 base and J gave up 3 bases, with 6 bases separating them. CDR3 region: CASSQAGYTGELFF. In DNA, the CDR3 is TGCGCCAGCAGCCAAGCTGGCTACACCGGGGAGCTGTTTTTT.

The DNA of the CDR3 is TGTGCAAGTCGCTTAAGAGGGAACTCATACGAGCAGTACTTC. It is translated as CASRLRGNSYEQYF. The chain is built from TRBV12-2 and TRBJ2-7; whether TRBD2, the table's D call, matches the DNA was not checked. TRBV12-2 counts as a pseudogene. The CDR3 extends over 14 amino acids.

V gene TRBV2 combines with J gene TRBJ1-2; D is possibly TRBD1 (6 bases). V was cut by 8 bases and J by 5 bases, with 18 bases left in between. This CDR3 is 14 amino acids long. Germline loops: CDR1 SNHLY, CDR2 FYNNEI. The CDR3 nucleotides are TGTGCCAGCCTGGTGGAGCAGGGGCCGTATGGCTACACCTTC. Translation gives CASLVEQGPYGYTF.

The J gene is TRBJ1-2, the V gene TRBV19, with no clear D. This CDR3 contains 14 residues. Germline V gene sequence: CDR1 LNHDA, CDR2 SQIVND (reference sequence). V was pared by 5 bases and J by 5 bases, with 15 bases between. CDR3 region: CASSPPEQAYGYTF. The DNA for the CDR3 is TGTGCCAGTAGTCCCCCCGAGCAGGCTTATGGCTACACCTTC. The whole variable domain, filled in from reference TRBV19 and TRBJ1-2, reads DGGITQSPKYLFRKEGQNVTLSCEQNLNHDAMYWYRQDPGQGLRLIYYSQIVNDFQKGDIAEGYSVSREKKESFPLTVTSAQKNPTAFYLCASSPPEQAYGYTFGSGTRLTVV.

This chain connects TRBV19 to TRBJ2-7; maybe TRBD2 (6 bases). V was cut by 8 bases and J by 9 bases, with 20 bases left in between. CDR1 is LNHDA and CDR2 is SQIVND in the germline V gene (reference sequence). The CDR3 contains 13 residues. The CDR3 DNA reads TGTGCCAGTTCCCTGCGTAGCGGACTGTGGCAGTACTTC. It codes for CASSLRSGLWQYF. The full variable domain, with the rest looked up from reference TRBV19 and TRBJ2-7, is DGGITQSPKYLFRKEGQNVTLSCEQNLNHDAMYWYRQDPGQGLRLIYYSQIVNDFQKGDIAEGYSVSREKKESFPLTVTSAQKNPTAFYLCASSLRSGLWQYFGPGTRLTVT.

The chain recombines TRBV6-6 with TRBJ2-1, with D perhaps TRBD1 (5 bases). Trimming removed 2 bases from V and 0 bases from J, with 11 bases in between. The CDR3 has 16 amino acids. Germline lookup yields CDR1 MNHNY and CDR2 SVGAGI (reference sequence). The CDR3 bases are TGTGCCAGCAGTTACCGTGACAGTAGCTCCTACAATGAGCAGTTCTTC. It yields the protein CASSYRDSSSYNEQFF.

The chain joins TRBV7-2 to TRBJ2-1; 8 nucleotides agree with TRBD2. This CDR3 spans 15 amino acids. Trimming removed 1 base from V and 5 bases from J; junction bases left unmatched: 4. CDR1 is SGHTA and CDR2 is FQGNSA in the germline V gene. The CDR3 nucleotides read TGTGCCAGCAGCTTAGGGCTAGCGGGTAACAATGAGCAGTTCTTC. This gives the protein CASSLGLAGNNEQFF.